This T cell receptor beta chain comes out of a study of T-cell reconstitution after alpha-beta-depleted transplantation in children (dated by TCRdb to the mid-2010s). Some background on the complete study: The study quantitatively tracked T-cell immune reconstitution after TCRalphabeta/CD19-depleted allogeneic hematopoietic cell transplantation in children using TCR repertoire profiling. General conclusions and limits of the study: Over the following months the frequencies of hyperexpanded clones went down, and after one year T-cell counts and TCRbeta diversity were mostly credited to newly produced T cells. In some patients, the high TCRbeta diversity seen at day 60 was put down to recipient T cells and intrathymic progenitors that had survived conditioning. The apparently early alphabetaT-cell count recovery about two months after transplant was reportedly dependent on only several hundred rapidly expanded clones derived from non-depleted graft cells.

Remarks on this clonotype: Its antigen is still unknown. The input lacks base qualities; no much larger clone sits a single base away.

Trimming costs V 3 bases and J 4 bases, and their ends lie 8 bases apart. Spanning cysteine to phenylalanine, the CDR3 consists of 13 amino acids. Here the CDR3 DNA is all that survives: 39 bases in frame from base 1. In the germline V gene, CDR1 corresponds to MGHRA and CDR2 to YSYEKL. The treatment or condition label for this specimen denotes: allogeneic hematopoietic cell transplantation with graft depleted of TCRalphabeta T cells and CD19 B cells. TCRalphabeta/CD19-depleted allogeneic hematopoietic cell grafts were given to the transplant recipients, all of whom were children. The library was generated by PCR. Sequenced using an Illumina HiSeq 2500. Molecular barcoding was employed in the preparation of TCR libraries, with unique molecular identifiers being used to normalize TCRbeta repertoire quantification. Through fastp at Q25 and MiXCR, TCRdb rebuilt clones from the public reads, retaining in-frame beta chains. Every CDR3 protein is listed once, alongside the most common genes and DNA of its rows. This sample comprises hundreds of thousands of distinct CDR3 sequences, 24% of them detected only once. The ten largest clones represent about 5% of the sample.

This specimen was PBMCs, mostly from graft donor cells, taken 360 days after TCRalphabeta/CD19-depleted stem cell transplant. The TCR sequence derives from a female patient aged 2-10 years who had a stem cell transplant for congenital amegakaryocytic thrombocytopenia, so the T cells may come from the graft donor. The sequence links TRBV4-1 to TRBJ2-3; TRBD2 could be the D gene, as 5 bases match. The base sequence is TGCGCCAGCAGCCAGTTAGCGTCAGATACGCAGTATTTT. Its protein reads: CASSQLASDTQYF.